These T cell receptor beta chains were read from a single sample in a study of T-cell memory formation after mild COVID-19. One entry per CDR3 protein, called by TCRdb with MiXCR from the 5' RACE reads. This table holds around 200,000 distinct CDR3 sequences, 9.5% to 10% found once. The sample comprised PBMCs or a T cell subset sorted from them (not recorded which). These receptors came from a man younger than 35 who had mild COVID-19 (a few samples of this study predate the infection). Cell type and time point are not known. Both conserved end residues are part of each CDR3. The order of the fields is CDR3 DNA, CDR3 protein, V gene, D gene, clone size, J gene. A D gene is named only where the DNA matches it firmly. A row's size may be missing; if present it is once, few, many or a size class.

CDR3nt: TGTGCCAGCAGTTACGTTGGGGGGACCTATGGCTACACCTTC
CDR3aa: CASSYVGGTYGYTF
v_gene: TRBV6-5
d_gene: -
abundance: few
j_gene: TRBJ1-2

CDR3nt: TGTGCCAGCAGTCCCCTGGAGAGGGGAACTCCCCAGCATTTT
CDR3aa: CASSPLERGTPQHF
v_gene: TRBV12-3/TRBV12-4
d_gene: -
abundance: few
j_gene: TRBJ1-5

CDR3nt: TGTGCCAGCAGTGAGGGACCTAACCAAGAGACCCAGTACTTC
CDR3aa: CASSEGPNQETQYF
v_gene: TRBV2
d_gene: -
abundance: -
j_gene: TRBJ2-5

CDR3nt: TGTGCCAGCAGTCCTCGCGGCGGGGGGGCGACCCAGTACTTC
CDR3aa: CASSPRGGGATQYF
v_gene: TRBV3-1
d_gene: TRBD2
abundance: few
j_gene: TRBJ2-5

CDR3nt: TGTGCAAGCACAACGAGTAGAGATACGCAGTATTTT
CDR3aa: CASTTSRDTQYF
v_gene: TRBV28
d_gene: -
abundance: few
j_gene: TRBJ2-3

CDR3nt: TGCGCCAGCAGCTTGGGGGAGATCACAGATACGCAGTATTTT
CDR3aa: CASSLGEITDTQYF
v_gene: TRBV5-1
d_gene: -
abundance: many
j_gene: TRBJ2-3

CDR3nt: TGCGCCAGCAGCCAAGTGGGACAGGGTAGGCAGTATTTT
CDR3aa: CASSQVGQGRQYF
v_gene: TRBV4-1
d_gene: TRBD1
abundance: -
j_gene: TRBJ2-3

CDR3nt: TGTGCCAGCAGTGGAAGGAGGGGGGGACAAGAGACCCAGTACTTC
CDR3aa: CASSGRRGGQETQYF
v_gene: TRBV2
d_gene: -
abundance: few
j_gene: TRBJ2-5

CDR3nt: TGCGCCAGCAGCCGGCTCGGACTAGCGGGGGGTTTAAAGTCTGGCACAGATACGCAGTATTTT
CDR3aa: CASSRLGLAGGLKSGTDTQYF
v_gene: TRBV5-1
d_gene: TRBD2
abundance: -
j_gene: TRBJ2-3

CDR3nt: TGTGCCAGCAGTCACCTGGACACGACGACCGGGGAGCTGTTTTTT
CDR3aa: CASSHLDTTTGELFF
v_gene: TRBV12-3/TRBV12-4
d_gene: -
abundance: few
j_gene: TRBJ2-2

CDR3nt: TGTGCCAGCACAAACGAAGGATCCACCCGTGAGCAGTTCTTC
CDR3aa: CASTNEGSTREQFF
v_gene: TRBV6-1
d_gene: -
abundance: few
j_gene: TRBJ2-1

CDR3nt: TGTGCCAGCAGCTTAATGGGGGGCACAGATACGCAGTATTTT
CDR3aa: CASSLMGGTDTQYF
v_gene: TRBV7-9
d_gene: -
abundance: many
j_gene: TRBJ2-3

CDR3nt: TGCGCCAGCAGCTTTTGGGGCTCTGGGGCCAACGTCCTGACTTTC
CDR3aa: CASSFWGSGANVLTF
v_gene: TRBV5-1
d_gene: -
abundance: few
j_gene: TRBJ2-6

CDR3nt: TGTGCCAGCAGGCGAACAGGGTTTAGCAATCAGCCCCAGCATTTT
CDR3aa: CASRRTGFSNQPQHF
v_gene: TRBV6-5
d_gene: -
abundance: many
j_gene: TRBJ1-5

CDR3nt: TGTGCCAGCACCTCACTCCACCCGGGACAGGCCCCGCAGGGCGCCGGGGAGCTGTTTTTT
CDR3aa: CASTSLHPGQAPQGAGELFF
v_gene: TRBV7-2
d_gene: TRBD1
abundance: -
j_gene: TRBJ2-2

CDR3nt: TGTGCCAGCAGCTTTATACCAGGCGCGACCTATGGCTACACCTTC
CDR3aa: CASSFIPGATYGYTF
v_gene: TRBV7-2
d_gene: -
abundance: few
j_gene: TRBJ1-2

CDR3nt: TGTGCAAGTCGCTTGATTAGTAGGGGCATAGGTGAGCAGTTCTTC
CDR3aa: CASRLISRGIGEQFF
v_gene: TRBV12-2
d_gene: -
abundance: -
j_gene: TRBJ2-1

CDR3nt: TGCAGTGCTGTCAGGGGAATTGAAAAACTGTTTTTT
CDR3aa: CSAVRGIEKLFF
v_gene: TRBV20-1
d_gene: -
abundance: -
j_gene: TRBJ1-4

CDR3nt: TGTGCCAGCAGGCCCTATGGCTACACCTTC
CDR3aa: CASRPYGYTF
v_gene: TRBV12-3/TRBV12-4
d_gene: -
abundance: -
j_gene: TRBJ1-2

CDR3nt: TGTGCCAGCAGCTTAATCCGGACAGGTGCAGCAGGGATCCAAGAGACCCAGTACTTC
CDR3aa: CASSLIRTGAAGIQETQYF
v_gene: TRBV11-2
d_gene: TRBD1
abundance: many
j_gene: TRBJ2-5

CDR3nt: TGTGCCAGCAGCCAGAACCCCGGGACAGGGGGAGACGAGCCCCAGCATTTT
CDR3aa: CASSQNPGTGGDEPQHF
v_gene: TRBV4-2
d_gene: TRBD1
abundance: many
j_gene: TRBJ1-5

CDR3nt: TGTGCCTGGGCCCCCAGGGGGGTCTATGGCTACACCTTC
CDR3aa: CAWAPRGVYGYTF
v_gene: TRBV30
d_gene: TRBD1
abundance: -
j_gene: TRBJ1-2

CDR3nt: TGCGCCAGCACCGCGGGGGACAGATGGGGCGGCTACACCTTC
CDR3aa: CASTAGDRWGGYTF
v_gene: TRBV4-3
d_gene: TRBD1
abundance: few
j_gene: TRBJ1-2

CDR3nt: TGTGCCAGCAGCCAAGATCTTCCGGGGGCCTGGAATAATCAGCCCCAGCATTTT
CDR3aa: CASSQDLPGAWNNQPQHF
v_gene: TRBV3-1
d_gene: -
abundance: -
j_gene: TRBJ1-5

CDR3nt: TGTGCCAGACGAGAAATCAGGGGGCGCGGCTATGGCTACACCTTC
CDR3aa: CARREIRGRGYGYTF
v_gene: TRBV2
d_gene: TRBD1
abundance: few
j_gene: TRBJ1-2

CDR3nt: TGTGCCAGTAGTAGCCGGAAGACAGGGGAAAATTCACCCCTCCACTTT
CDR3aa: CASSSRKTGENSPLHF
v_gene: TRBV19
d_gene: TRBD1
abundance: few
j_gene: TRBJ1-6

CDR3nt: TGCATGGTTACGAACACTGAAGCTTTCTTT
CDR3aa: CMVTNTEAFF
v_gene: TRBV29-1
d_gene: -
abundance: many
j_gene: TRBJ1-1

CDR3nt: TGCGCCAGCGGAAACCAGGGGGCTGATGAGCAGTTCTTC
CDR3aa: CASGNQGADEQFF
v_gene: TRBV5-1
d_gene: TRBD1
abundance: many
j_gene: TRBJ2-1

CDR3nt: TGCGCCAGCAGCCGCGGACGGCAGAGCTCTGGGGCCAACGTCCTGACTTTC
CDR3aa: CASSRGRQSSGANVLTF
v_gene: TRBV4-1
d_gene: -
abundance: -
j_gene: TRBJ2-6

CDR3nt: TGTGCCAGCAGCCGGGGGGACAGAGTGAACACTGAAGCTTTCTTT
CDR3aa: CASSRGDRVNTEAFF
v_gene: TRBV27
d_gene: TRBD1
abundance: -
j_gene: TRBJ1-1

CDR3nt: TGTGCCAGCAGCGTAGCGGGCAGGGAAGGGTCACCCCTCCACTTT
CDR3aa: CASSVAGREGSPLHF
v_gene: TRBV9
d_gene: -
abundance: -
j_gene: TRBJ1-6

CDR3nt: TGCGCCAGCAGCCAGCGACTAGCGAACCAAGAGACCCAGTACTTC
CDR3aa: CASSQRLANQETQYF
v_gene: TRBV5-1
d_gene: TRBD2
abundance: many
j_gene: TRBJ2-5

CDR3nt: TGTGCCAGCAGCTCGGACAGGCTGTATGGCTACACCTTC
CDR3aa: CASSSDRLYGYTF
v_gene: TRBV5-6
d_gene: TRBD1
abundance: few
j_gene: TRBJ1-2

CDR3nt: TGCAGCCCCCCCGGCGGGAACACTGAAGCTTTCTTT
CDR3aa: CSPPGGNTEAFF
v_gene: TRBV20-1
d_gene: -
abundance: -
j_gene: TRBJ1-1

CDR3nt: TGTGCCAGCAGGATGGGTGCCGGGGAGCTGTTTTTT
CDR3aa: CASRMGAGELFF
v_gene: TRBV7-3
d_gene: -
abundance: few
j_gene: TRBJ2-2

CDR3nt: TGCAGTGCTGACGAGGGACAGATACAAGAGACCCAGTACTTC
CDR3aa: CSADEGQIQETQYF
v_gene: TRBV20-1
d_gene: TRBD1
abundance: few
j_gene: TRBJ2-5

CDR3nt: TGCGCCAGCAGCCAAGAACTCAGCCCGAGCAATCAGCCCCAGCATTTT
CDR3aa: CASSQELSPSNQPQHF
v_gene: TRBV4-1
d_gene: -
abundance: many
j_gene: TRBJ1-5

CDR3nt: TGTGCCAGCAGTTTTGAAGGGTATGGCTACACCTTC
CDR3aa: CASSFEGYGYTF
v_gene: TRBV12-3/TRBV12-4
d_gene: -
abundance: -
j_gene: TRBJ1-2

CDR3nt: TGCGCCAGCAGCTCGTCGAACGGCTACGAGCAGTACTTC
CDR3aa: CASSSSNGYEQYF
v_gene: TRBV5-1
d_gene: -
abundance: -
j_gene: TRBJ2-7

CDR3nt: TGTGCCAGCAACCCGGGGGGGGTTGGAAACACCATATATTTT
CDR3aa: CASNPGGVGNTIYF
v_gene: TRBV7-2
d_gene: -
abundance: -
j_gene: TRBJ1-3

CDR3nt: TGTGCCAGCAGACCCGACAGGGCAGATACGCAGTATTTT
CDR3aa: CASRPDRADTQYF
v_gene: TRBV6-2/TRBV6-3
d_gene: TRBD1
abundance: -
j_gene: TRBJ2-3

CDR3nt: TGTGCCAGCAGTCAGTCGGGCCTTCCCACTGAAGCTTTCTTT
CDR3aa: CASSQSGLPTEAFF
v_gene: TRBV2
d_gene: -
abundance: -
j_gene: TRBJ1-1

CDR3nt: TGTGCCAGCAGTTCCTCAAGATCAGGGGTAGATACGCAGTATTTT
CDR3aa: CASSSSRSGVDTQYF
v_gene: TRBV7-3
d_gene: -
abundance: many
j_gene: TRBJ2-3

CDR3nt: TGCGCCAGCAGTTCTCAGGGAGGCCCCTACTATGGCTACACCTTC
CDR3aa: CASSSQGGPYYGYTF
v_gene: TRBV10-2
d_gene: -
abundance: -
j_gene: TRBJ1-2